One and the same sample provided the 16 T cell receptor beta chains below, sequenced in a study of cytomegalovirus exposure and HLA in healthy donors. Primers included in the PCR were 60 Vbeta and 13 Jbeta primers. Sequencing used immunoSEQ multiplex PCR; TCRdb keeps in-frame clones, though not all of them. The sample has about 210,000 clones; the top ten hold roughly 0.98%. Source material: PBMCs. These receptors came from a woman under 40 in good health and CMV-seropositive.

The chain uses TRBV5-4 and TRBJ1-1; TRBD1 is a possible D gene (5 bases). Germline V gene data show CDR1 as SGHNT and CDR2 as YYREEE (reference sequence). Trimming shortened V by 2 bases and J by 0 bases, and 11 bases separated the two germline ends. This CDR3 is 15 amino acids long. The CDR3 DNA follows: TGTGCCAGCAGCTTCCAGGGAAACGTGAACACTGAAGCTTTCTTT. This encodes CASSFQGNVNTEAFF.

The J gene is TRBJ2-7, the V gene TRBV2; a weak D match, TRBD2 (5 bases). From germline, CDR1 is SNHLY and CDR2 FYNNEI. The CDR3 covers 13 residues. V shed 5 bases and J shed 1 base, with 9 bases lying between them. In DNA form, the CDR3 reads TGTGCCAGCAGTCCCGGAGGTTCCTACGAGCAGTACTTC. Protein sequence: CASSPGGSYEQYF.

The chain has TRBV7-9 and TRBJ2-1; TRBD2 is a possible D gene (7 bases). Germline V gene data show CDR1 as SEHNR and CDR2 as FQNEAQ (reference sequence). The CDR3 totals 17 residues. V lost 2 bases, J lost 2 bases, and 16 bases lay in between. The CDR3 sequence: CASSLLKSGGAYNEQFF. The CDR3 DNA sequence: TGTGCCAGCAGCTTATTGAAGTCGGGGGGCGCCTACAATGAGCAGTTCTTC.

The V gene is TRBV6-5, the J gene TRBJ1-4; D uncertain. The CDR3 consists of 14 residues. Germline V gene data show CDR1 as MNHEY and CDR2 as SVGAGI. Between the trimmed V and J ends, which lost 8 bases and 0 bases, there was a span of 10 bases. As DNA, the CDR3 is TGTGCCAGCTCTGTCCAGGCAACTAATGAAAAACTGTTTTTT. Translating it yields CASSVQATNEKLFF.

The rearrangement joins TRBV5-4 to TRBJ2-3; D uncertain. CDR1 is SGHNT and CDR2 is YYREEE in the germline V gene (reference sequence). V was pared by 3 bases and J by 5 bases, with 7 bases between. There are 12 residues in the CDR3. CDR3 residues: CASSSTRDTQYF. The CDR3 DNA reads TGTGCCAGCAGCTCCACCAGAGATACGCAGTATTTT.

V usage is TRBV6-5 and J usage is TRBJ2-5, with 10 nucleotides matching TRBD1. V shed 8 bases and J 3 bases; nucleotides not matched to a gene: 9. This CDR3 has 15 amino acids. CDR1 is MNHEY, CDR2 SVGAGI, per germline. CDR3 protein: CASQLTGTGEETQYF. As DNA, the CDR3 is TGTGCCAGCCAGTTAACCGGGACAGGGGAAGAGACCCAGTACTTC.

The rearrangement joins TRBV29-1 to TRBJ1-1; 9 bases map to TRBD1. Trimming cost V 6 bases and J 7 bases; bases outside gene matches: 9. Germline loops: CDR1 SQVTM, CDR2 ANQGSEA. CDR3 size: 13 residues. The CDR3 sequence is CSVVGQGVGEAFF. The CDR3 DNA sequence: TGCAGCGTGGTGGGACAGGGTGTGGGTGAAGCTTTCTTT. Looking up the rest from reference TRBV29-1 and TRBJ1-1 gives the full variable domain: SAVISQKPSRDICQRGTSLTIQCQVDSQVTMMFWYRQQPGQSLTLIATANQGSEATYESGFVIDKFPISRPNLTFSTLTVSNMSPEDSSIYLCSVVGQGVGEAFFGQGTRLTVV.

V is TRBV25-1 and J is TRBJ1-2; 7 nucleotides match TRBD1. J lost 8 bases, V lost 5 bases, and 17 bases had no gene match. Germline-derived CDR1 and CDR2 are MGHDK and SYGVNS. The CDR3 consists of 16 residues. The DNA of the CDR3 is TGTGCCAGCAGTCCATCAGACAGGGCTACGAGCGGCGGCTACACCTTC. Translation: CASSPSDRATSGGYTF.

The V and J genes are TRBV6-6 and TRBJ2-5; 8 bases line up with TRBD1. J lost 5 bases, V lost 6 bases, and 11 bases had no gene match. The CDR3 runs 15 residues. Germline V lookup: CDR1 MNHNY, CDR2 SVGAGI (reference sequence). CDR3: CASSARQGAGETQYF. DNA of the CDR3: TGTGCCAGCAGCGCCCGCCAGGGGGCCGGGGAGACCCAGTACTTC.

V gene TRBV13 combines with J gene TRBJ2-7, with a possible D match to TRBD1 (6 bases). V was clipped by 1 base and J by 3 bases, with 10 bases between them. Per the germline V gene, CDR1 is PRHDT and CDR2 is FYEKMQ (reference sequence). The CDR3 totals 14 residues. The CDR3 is CASSLVSGDYEQYF. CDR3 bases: TGTGCCAGCAGCTTAGTATCAGGGGACTACGAGCAGTACTTC. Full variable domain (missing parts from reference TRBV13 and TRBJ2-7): AAGVIQSPRHLIKEKRETATLKCYPIPRHDTVYWYQQGPGQDPQFLISFYEKMQSDKGSIPDRFSAQQFSDYHSELNMSSLELGDSALYFCASSLVSGDYEQYFGPGTRLTVT.

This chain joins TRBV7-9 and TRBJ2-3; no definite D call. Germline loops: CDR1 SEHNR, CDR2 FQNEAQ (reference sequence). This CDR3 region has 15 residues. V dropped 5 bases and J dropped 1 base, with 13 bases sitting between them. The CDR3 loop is CASSPSRRGTDTQYF. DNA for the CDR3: TGTGCCAGCAGCCCAAGCCGCCGGGGCACAGATACGCAGTATTTT.

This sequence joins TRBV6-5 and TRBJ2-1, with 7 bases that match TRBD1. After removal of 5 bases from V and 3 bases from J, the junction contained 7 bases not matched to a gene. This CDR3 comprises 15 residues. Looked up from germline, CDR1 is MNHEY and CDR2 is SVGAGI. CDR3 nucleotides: TGTGCCAGCAGTCGTACCGGGACAGACTACAATGAGCAGTTCTTC. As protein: CASSRTGTDYNEQFF.

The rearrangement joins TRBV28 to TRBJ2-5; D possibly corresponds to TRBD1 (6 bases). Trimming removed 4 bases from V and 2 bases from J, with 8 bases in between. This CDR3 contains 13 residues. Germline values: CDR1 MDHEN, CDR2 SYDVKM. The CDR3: CASSWGHQETQYF. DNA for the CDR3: TGTGCCAGCAGTTGGGGACATCAAGAGACCCAGTACTTC.

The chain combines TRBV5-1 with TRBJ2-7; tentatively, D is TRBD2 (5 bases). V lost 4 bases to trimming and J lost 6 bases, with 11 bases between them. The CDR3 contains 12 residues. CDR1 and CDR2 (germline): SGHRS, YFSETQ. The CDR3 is CASSEGAIEQYF. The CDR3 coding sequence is TGCGCCAGCAGCGAGGGAGCGATCGAGCAGTACTTC.

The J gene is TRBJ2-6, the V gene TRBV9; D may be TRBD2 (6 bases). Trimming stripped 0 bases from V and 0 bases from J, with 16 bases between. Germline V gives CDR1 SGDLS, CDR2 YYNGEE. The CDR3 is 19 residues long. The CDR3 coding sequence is TGTGCCAGCAGCGTAGAAGATCGGAGGGGAAGCTCTGGGGCCAACGTCCTGACTTTC. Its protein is CASSVEDRRGSSGANVLTF.

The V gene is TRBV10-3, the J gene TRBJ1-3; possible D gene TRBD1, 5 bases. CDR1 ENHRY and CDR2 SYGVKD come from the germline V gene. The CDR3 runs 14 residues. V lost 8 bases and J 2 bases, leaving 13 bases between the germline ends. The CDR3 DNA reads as TGTGCCATCCGATCGGGGGGTGCTGGAAACACCATATATTTT. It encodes CAIRSGGAGNTIYF.